Listed below are T cell receptor beta chains from one sample, sequenced in a study of T-cell reconstitution after alpha-beta-depleted transplantation in children. TCRdb processed the PCR reads anew with MiXCR; each CDR3 protein has one entry. Here the sample spans approximately 800,000 distinct CDR3 sequences, roughly 16% being singletons. This specimen consisted of PBMCs, mostly from graft donor cells, obtained 360 days after TCRalphabeta/CD19-depleted stem cell transplant. These receptors were collected from a male patient aged 10-17 years who had a stem cell transplant for acute lymphoblastic leukemia, so the T cells may come from the graft donor. Both conserved end residues are part of each CDR3. Fields, in order: J gene, clone size, D gene, V gene, CDR3 DNA, CDR3 protein. D genes are given only for firm matches. Only some rows state a clone size, as once, few, many or a class for expanded clones.

j_gene: TRBJ1-2
abundance: NA
d_gene: NA
v_gene: TRBV5-1
CDR3nt: TGCGCCAGCAGCTTTCGGCCTAACTATGGCTACACCTTC
CDR3aa: CASSFRPNYGYTF

j_gene: TRBJ2-1
abundance: NA
d_gene: NA
v_gene: TRBV24-1
CDR3nt: TGTGCCACCAGTGCTGGTTACAATGAGCAGTTCTTC
CDR3aa: CATSAGYNEQFF

j_gene: TRBJ2-3
abundance: few
d_gene: NA
v_gene: TRBV11-2
CDR3nt: TGTGCCAGCAGCTTGCCGGGCGCCCCGGATACGCAGTATTTT
CDR3aa: CASSLPGAPDTQYF

j_gene: TRBJ1-6
abundance: few
d_gene: NA
v_gene: TRBV5-6
CDR3nt: TGTGCCAGCAGTTTCCTCCGGCAGTGGGATTCACCCCTCCACTTT
CDR3aa: CASSFLRQWDSPLHF

j_gene: TRBJ2-6
abundance: NA
d_gene: NA
v_gene: TRBV25-1
CDR3nt: TGTGCCATTGGCACTGGGGCCAACGTCCTGACTTTC
CDR3aa: CAIGTGANVLTF

j_gene: TRBJ2-1
abundance: NA
d_gene: TRBD1
v_gene: TRBV29-1
CDR3nt: TGCAGCGTGGGTCGACAGGGGGCTGAAATGGATGAGCAGTTCTTC
CDR3aa: CSVGRQGAEMDEQFF

j_gene: TRBJ1-1
abundance: few
d_gene: NA
v_gene: TRBV7-9
CDR3nt: TGTGCCAGCAGCTTAGGGACAGCGGGAGCTTTCTTT
CDR3aa: CASSLGTAGAFF

j_gene: TRBJ2-7
abundance: many
d_gene: TRBD1
v_gene: TRBV7-9
CDR3nt: TGTGCCAGCAGCTTAGTCGGGACAGGGTTCTACGAGCAGTACTTC
CDR3aa: CASSLVGTGFYEQYF

j_gene: TRBJ2-2
abundance: few
d_gene: NA
v_gene: TRBV29-1
CDR3nt: TGCAGCGTCCGGGGGAACACCGGGGAGCTGTTTTTT
CDR3aa: CSVRGNTGELFF

j_gene: TRBJ2-7
abundance: few
d_gene: TRBD2
v_gene: TRBV9
CDR3nt: TGTGCCAGCAGCGTAGAGGCGGGAGGGGGATACGAGCAGTACTTC
CDR3aa: CASSVEAGGGYEQYF

j_gene: TRBJ2-1
abundance: few
d_gene: NA
v_gene: TRBV7-8
CDR3nt: TGTGCCAGCAGCTCCTCGGGTAGCTTGAACAATGAGCAGTTCTTC
CDR3aa: CASSSSGSLNNEQFF

j_gene: TRBJ2-5
abundance: NA
d_gene: NA
v_gene: TRBV12-3/TRBV12-4
CDR3nt: TGTGCCAGCACCTCCTTAGAGACCCAGTACTTC
CDR3aa: CASTSLETQYF

j_gene: TRBJ2-1
abundance: NA
d_gene: NA
v_gene: TRBV4-1
CDR3nt: TGCGCCAGCAGCCAATCCCCGCGACTTTGGGGGGCAAATGAGCAGTTCTTC
CDR3aa: CASSQSPRLWGANEQFF

j_gene: TRBJ2-1
abundance: few
d_gene: TRBD2
v_gene: TRBV25-1
CDR3nt: TGTGCCAGCCACTTTCCGGGACTAGCGGGAGCCCTCCCCTACAATGAGCAGTTCTTC
CDR3aa: CASHFPGLAGALPYNEQFF

j_gene: TRBJ1-4
abundance: few
d_gene: NA
v_gene: TRBV5-1
CDR3nt: TGCGCCAGCAGCTTGGGCGATCTAGGGACTAATGAAAAACTGTTTTTT
CDR3aa: CASSLGDLGTNEKLFF

j_gene: TRBJ1-2
abundance: few
d_gene: NA
v_gene: TRBV3-1
CDR3nt: TGTGCCAGCAGCCAAGACCTGACTTACTATGGCTACACCTTC
CDR3aa: CASSQDLTYYGYTF

j_gene: TRBJ2-7
abundance: NA
d_gene: TRBD2
v_gene: TRBV7-9
CDR3nt: TGTGCCAGCAGCTTGGAGCGGGAGCGTAAGTACGAGCAGTACTTC
CDR3aa: CASSLERERKYEQYF

j_gene: TRBJ2-7
abundance: NA
d_gene: NA
v_gene: TRBV5-1
CDR3nt: TGCGCCAGCAGCGACATTGCCTCCTACGAGCAGTACTTC
CDR3aa: CASSDIASYEQYF

j_gene: TRBJ2-1
abundance: once
d_gene: TRBD2
v_gene: TRBV7-9
CDR3nt: TGTGCCAGCAGCACCGGACTAGTGGGTAGTGAGCAGATCTTC
CDR3aa: CASSTGLVGSEQIF

j_gene: TRBJ1-2
abundance: NA
d_gene: TRBD1
v_gene: TRBV12-3/TRBV12-4
CDR3nt: TGTGCCACCCGACAGGGAAGTTTGGTCTATGGCTACACCTTC
CDR3aa: CATRQGSLVYGYTF

j_gene: TRBJ2-4
abundance: few
d_gene: TRBD2
v_gene: TRBV5-4
CDR3nt: TGTGCCAGCAGCTTGGACAGACTAGCGGGAGGCCGGGAAAACATTCAGTACTTC
CDR3aa: CASSLDRLAGGRENIQYF

j_gene: TRBJ2-1
abundance: few
d_gene: NA
v_gene: TRBV4-1
CDR3nt: TGCGCCAGCAGCCAAGATCCGGGAGCTGCCCACAATGAGCAGTTCTTC
CDR3aa: CASSQDPGAAHNEQFF

j_gene: TRBJ2-5
abundance: NA
d_gene: TRBD2
v_gene: TRBV12-3/TRBV12-4
CDR3nt: TGTGCCAGCAGTTTAATTCAACTAGCGAGCACTAAAGAGACCCAGTACTTC
CDR3aa: CASSLIQLASTKETQYF

j_gene: TRBJ2-5
abundance: few
d_gene: TRBD2
v_gene: TRBV4-1
CDR3nt: TGCGCCAGCAGCAGAGCGGGAGGGCGGTCGGAGACCCAGTACTTC
CDR3aa: CASSRAGGRSETQYF

j_gene: TRBJ2-5
abundance: many
d_gene: NA
v_gene: TRBV29-1
CDR3nt: TGCAGCGTTGGGTGGGGTTCTCAAGAGACCCAGTACTTC
CDR3aa: CSVGWGSQETQYF

j_gene: TRBJ1-5
abundance: NA
d_gene: TRBD1
v_gene: TRBV7-2
CDR3nt: TGTGCCAGCAGCGCCACAGGGGAGACGGGTCAGCCCCAGCATTTT
CDR3aa: CASSATGETGQPQHF

j_gene: TRBJ2-7
abundance: NA
d_gene: TRBD1
v_gene: TRBV4-2
CDR3nt: TGTGCCAGCAGCCATTCCGGACAGGGCTACGAGCAGTACTTC
CDR3aa: CASSHSGQGYEQYF